The 11 T cell receptor beta chains below were found in one sample sequenced in a study of early T cells in non-severe SARS-CoV-2 infection. TCRdb re-called the 5' RACE reads through MiXCR, storing one row per CDR3 protein. The data show under 60,000 distinct CDR3 sequences, approximately 7.6% seen once. Sequenced: whole blood. These receptors were collected from an adult who was a healthcare worker with PCR-confirmed SARS-CoV-2 infection or an uninfected control (not recorded which).

The chain couples TRBV5-4 to TRBJ2-6; D is unresolved. CDR1 is SGHNT and CDR2 is YYREEE in the germline V gene (reference sequence). The CDR3 is 17 residues long. V was trimmed by 4 bases and J by 2 bases, leaving 16 bases between them. The CDR3 DNA sequence: TGTGCCAGCAGCCTGGGGTCCGCTCGGGCTGGGGCCAACGTCCTGACTTTC. This sequence encodes CASSLGSARAGANVLTF.

In its sample, this clonotype was seen a few times. The chain recombines TRBV20-1 with TRBJ2-6; D is uncertain. With 4 bases removed from V and 3 bases from J, the gap between germline ends came to 10 bases. Germline V gene data show CDR1 as DFQATT and CDR2 as SNEGSKA (reference sequence). This CDR3 has 14 residues. CDR3 nucleotides: TGCAGTGCTACTAGGGCGGATGGGGCCAACGTCCTGACTTTC. Its translation: CSATRADGANVLTF.

This chain links TRBV7-2 with TRBJ1-6, with 8 bases identical to TRBD1. Germline CDR1 and CDR2: SGHTA and FQGNSA. The CDR3 is 14 amino acids. The V gene end was trimmed by 3 bases and the J gene end by 6 bases; junction bases not matched to a gene: 1. The DNA of the CDR3 is TGTGCCAGCAGCTTTGGACAGGGTAATTCACCCCTCCACTTT. It yields the protein CASSFGQGNSPLHF.

This clonotype turned up a few times. The V call is TRBV6-6, the J call TRBJ1-6; tentatively, D is TRBD1 (5 bases). CDR3 length: 15 residues. Trimming removed 5 bases at V and 4 bases at J, with 12 bases between. The germline V gene has CDR1 MNHNY and CDR2 SVGAGI (reference sequence). The CDR3 protein is CASSPGQAYNSPLHF. The CDR3 DNA follows: TGTGCCAGCAGTCCAGGGCAAGCTTATAATTCACCCCTCCACTTT.

J is TRBJ1-3 and V is TRBV15; D remains ambiguous. Germline-derived CDR1 and CDR2 are LNHNV and YYDKDF (reference sequence). V lost 1 base, J lost 7 bases, and 11 bases lay in between. This CDR3 is built from 14 residues. CDR3 sequence reads: CATSRGSGINTIYF. As DNA, the CDR3 is TGTGCCACCAGCAGAGGATCGGGGATTAACACCATATATTTT.

This clonotype appeared many times. The rearrangement links TRBV18 to TRBJ2-5; D uncertain. CDR1 KGHSH and CDR2 LQKENI come from the germline V gene. Trimming took 8 bases from V and 2 from J, leaving 6 bases between them. This CDR3 contains 11 residues. CDR3 loop: CASSLQETQYF. The CDR3 DNA is TGTGCCAGCAGCTTACAAGAGACCCAGTACTTC. Together with reference TRBV18 and TRBJ2-5, the CDR3 gives the full variable domain: NAGVMQNPRHLVRRRGQEARLRCSPMKGHSHVYWYRQLPEEGLKFMVYLQKENIIDESGMPKERFSAEFPKEGPSILRIQQVVRGDSAAYFCASSLQETQYFGPGTRLLVL.

This clonotype was observed a handful of times. This chain connects TRBV5-1 to TRBJ2-7, with 8 bases matching TRBD1. The CDR3 length is 15 residues. The J segment lost 0 bases and the V segment lost 0 bases, leaving 2 bases of the junction unmatched. Per the germline V gene, CDR1 is SGHRS and CDR2 is YFSETQ. The CDR3 loop is CASSLGTGSSYEQYF. Written as DNA, the CDR3 is TGCGCCAGCAGCTTGGGGACAGGGAGCTCCTACGAGCAGTACTTC.

The chain carries TRBV28 and TRBJ1-1; TRBD1 is a possible D gene (6 bases). Trimming left V 7 bases short and J 3 bases short, with 15 bases between. The CDR3 spans 14 residues. The germline CDR1 and CDR2 sequences are MDHEN and SYDVKM. The CDR3 reads CASTQGHQDTEAFF. As DNA, the CDR3 is TGTGCCAGCACCCAGGGACACCAAGACACTGAAGCTTTCTTT.

This chain connects TRBV21-1 to TRBJ2-4. TRBV21-1 counts as a pseudogene. The CDR3 extends over 14 amino acids. In DNA form, the CDR3 reads TGTGCCAGGAGCAGGGAAATAACCAAAAACATTCAGTACTTC. The encoded protein is CARSREITKNIQYF.

This clonotype was observed a handful of times. The V gene is TRBV4-2, the J gene TRBJ2-3, with D hard to call. V lost 4 bases and J 0 bases, leaving 14 bases between the germline ends. The CDR3 is made up of 16 amino acids. Germline V gene data show CDR1 as LGHNA and CDR2 as YNFKEQ. The CDR3 loop is CASSPIPSTSTDTQYF. The CDR3 bases are TGTGCCAGCAGCCCCATTCCAAGTACGAGCACAGATACGCAGTATTTT.

In its sample, this clonotype was seen a few times. V is TRBV13 and J is TRBJ2-1; TRBD2 matches at 11 bases. The CDR3 length is 15 residues. V was clipped by 6 bases and J by 4 bases; unmatched bases: 5. Germline values: CDR1 PRHDT, CDR2 FYEKMQ (reference sequence). CDR3 loop: CASRGRTSGYNEQFF. In DNA, the CDR3 is TGTGCCAGCAGAGGTCGGACTAGCGGGTACAATGAGCAGTTCTTC.